Below, one T cell receptor (beta chain) is given with its context. Its target is not known. Only in-frame clones appear in the TCRdb table, and some are missing; sequencing was by immunoSEQ multiplex PCR. This table holds 1,500,000 or so clones, approximately 98.5% found once. Looked up from germline, CDR1 is SNHLY and CDR2 is FYNNEI. The CDR3 loop spans 16 amino acids. V lost 2 bases to trimming and J lost 0 bases, with 11 bases between them. The source of the sample is a study of shared clonotypes between healthy human individuals. Study-wide results and caveats: On the whole, naive subsets had larger estimated richness than memory subsets had. The generation probabilities recorded for non-shared clonotypes fell below those of clonotypes shared by all four donors. Researchers sampled blood only, noting tissue repertoires likely differ.

This receptor was taken from a man under 40 in good health. The specimen was naive CD4+ T cells sorted from blood. The subset here: CD45RA+ positively selected. J is TRBJ2-1 and V is TRBV2; no reliable D call. The CDR3 coding sequence is TGTGCCAGCAGTGAAAACCGCGTATTCTCCTACAATGAGCAGTTCTTC. Amino acid sequence: CASSENRVFSYNEQFF.